These 17 T cell receptor beta chains share one sample of origin, sequenced in a study of shared clonotypes between healthy human individuals. Repertoires were generated with immunoSEQ multiplex PCR, while TCRdb's copy carries only in-frame clones and drops some. The sample includes approximately 740,000 clones, 80% to 95% of them seen just once. CD8 cells regarded as naive lacked CD45RO, were positively chosen for CCR7, and omitted terminally differentiated effector memory CD45RA+ cells. The sample taken for sequencing was naive CD8+ T cells sorted from blood. The receptors were gathered from a man aged 30-40 years in good health.

The chain uses TRBV11-2 and TRBJ1-2, with 10 bases matching TRBD1. CDR1 and CDR2 from the germline V gene are SGHAT and FQNNGV. The ends lost 5 bases at V and 1 base at J; junction bases unmatched: 7. The CDR3 is 16 amino acids. CDR3 in amino acids: CASSPGQGGINYGYTF. In nucleotides, the CDR3 is TGTGCCAGCAGCCCTGGACAGGGGGGCATTAACTATGGCTACACCTTC.

The V call is TRBV6-6, the J call TRBJ1-1; 7 bases match TRBD1. Germline V gene lookup returns CDR1 MNHNY and CDR2 SVGAGI (reference sequence). CDR3 size: 14 residues. V was clipped by 8 bases and J by 4 bases; unmatched bases: 10. CDR3: CASFYRGRGTEAFF. The DNA of the CDR3 is TGTGCCAGCTTCTACAGGGGAAGGGGCACTGAAGCTTTCTTT.

J is TRBJ2-1 and V is TRBV12-5; 9 nucleotides align to TRBD1. V trimming: 3 bases; J trimming: 5 bases; junction bases outside the gene matches: 8. CDR3 size: 16 residues. CDR1 and CDR2 (germline): LGHNT, FRNRAP. CDR3 loop: CASGFGTGQVDNEQFF. Written as DNA, the CDR3 is TGTGCTAGTGGTTTCGGGACAGGGCAAGTTGACAATGAGCAGTTCTTC. The full variable domain, in which reference TRBV12-5 and TRBJ2-1 provide the parts outside the CDR3, is DARVTQTPRHKVTEMGQEVTMRCQPILGHNTVFWYRQTMMQGLELLAYFRNRAPLDDSGMPKDRFSAEMPDATLATLKIQPSEPRDSAVYFCASGFGTGQVDNEQFFGPGTRLTVL.

The V gene is TRBV6-4, the J gene TRBJ2-1; 7 bases fit TRBD1. The V and J ends lost 6 bases and 4 bases, in that order; junction bases with no gene match: 18. The CDR3 extends over 18 amino acids. CDR1 and CDR2 from the germline V gene are MRHNA and SNTAGT. In DNA, the CDR3 is TGTGCCAGCAGCCCCACCCTTCTACTTGGGACAGATTACAATGAGCAGTTCTTC. It specifies CASSPTLLLGTDYNEQFF.

The chain combines TRBV7-9 with TRBJ2-1; 8 bases align to TRBD1. From germline, CDR1 is SEHNR and CDR2 FQNEAQ (reference sequence). CDR3 length: 14 residues. V lost 5 bases, J lost 1 base, and 1 base stayed unmatched. CDR3 nucleotide sequence: TGTGCCAGCAGCGGACAGGGATCCTACAATGAGCAGTTCTTC. This sequence encodes CASSGQGSYNEQFF.

Of note for this clone: Additional DNA sequences in this sample encode the identical CDR3. The CDR3 here is CASSLGGRPQHF. Written as DNA, the CDR3 is TGTGCCAGCAGCTTAGGAGGTCGGCCCCAGCATTTT. The chain combines TRBV7-9 with TRBJ1-5, with D uncertain. V was clipped by 1 base and J by 9 bases, with 7 bases between them. The CDR3 covers 12 residues. Germline CDR1 is SEHNR and CDR2 is FQNEAQ (reference sequence).

V and J are TRBV30 and TRBJ2-7; 7 bases match TRBD2. Trimming removed 7 bases from V and 1 base from J; junction bases left unmatched: 7. Germline CDR1 GTSNPN, CDR2 SVGIG (reference sequence). This CDR3 is built from 13 residues. CDR3 protein: CAFRPGGSYEQYF. Written as DNA, the CDR3 is TGTGCCTTCCGACCGGGGGGTTCCTACGAGCAGTACTTC.

The rearrangement uses TRBV27 and TRBJ2-3, with D perhaps TRBD1 or TRBD2 (5 bases each). The CDR3 is 15 amino acids. Trimming cost V 5 bases and J 4 bases, with 16 bases left between them. Germline V gene lookup returns CDR1 MNHEY and CDR2 SMNVEV (reference sequence). CDR3 sequence reads: CASSRGRPTADTQYF. CDR3 coding DNA: TGTGCCAGCAGTCGGGGCCGACCGACAGCAGATACGCAGTATTTT.

Remarks on this clone: Distinct nucleotide sequences in the sample also encode this CDR3. J is TRBJ2-7 and V is TRBV19, with D hard to call. The V end lost 3 bases, the J end lost 4 bases, and 10 bases lay between the germline ends. This CDR3 spans 13 amino acids. Germline V lookup: CDR1 LNHDA, CDR2 SQIVND (reference sequence). The CDR3 coding sequence is TGTGCCAGTAGTATCGGCCGAAATTACGAGCAGTACTTC. It encodes CASSIGRNYEQYF.

The V gene is TRBV15, the J gene TRBJ1-2, with D unresolved. Germline-derived CDR1 and CDR2 are LNHNV and YYDKDF (reference sequence). The CDR3 extends over 15 amino acids. The V gene lost 0 bases and the J gene lost 2 bases, with 10 bases spanning the gap. The CDR3 DNA follows: TGTGCCACCAGCAGAGACGTACTGGGAAACTATGGCTACACCTTC. This translates into CATSRDVLGNYGYTF.

The V and J genes are TRBV7-9 and TRBJ2-2; D not certain. Germline CDR1 and CDR2: SEHNR and FQNEAQ (reference sequence). V lost 7 bases to trimming and J lost 6 bases, with 3 bases between them. The CDR3 is made up of 10 amino acids. This chain's CDR3 is CASMAGELFF. The CDR3 nucleotides read TGTGCCAGCATGGCCGGGGAGCTGTTTTTT.

The gene calls are TRBV9 and TRBJ2-1; 13 bases align to TRBD2. V lost 4 bases to trimming and J lost 8 bases; unmatched junction nucleotides: 15. Germline CDR1 and CDR2: SGDLS and YYNGEE. The CDR3 covers 18 residues. The CDR3 is CASSFGLAGARLADEQFF. The CDR3 bases are TGTGCCAGCAGCTTCGGACTAGCGGGAGCACGGTTAGCCGATGAGCAGTTCTTC.

Ten or more counts support this clone. The chain carries TRBV11-3 and TRBJ2-1, with 11 nucleotides matching TRBD1. V dropped 5 bases and J dropped 5; count of bases not matched to a gene: 11. CDR1 SGHNT and CDR2 YENEEA come from the germline V gene. The CDR3 is made up of 17 amino acids. In DNA form, the CDR3 reads TGTGCCAGCAGCAAGCGGACAGGGGGCCCGGGGGACAATGAGCAGTTCTTC. Protein product: CASSKRTGGPGDNEQFF.

The rearrangement links TRBV2 to TRBJ2-1; maybe TRBD2 (6 bases). The V end was cut by 4 bases, the J end by 0 bases, with 19 bases between. The CDR3 sequence is 18 residues long. Germline V gene data show CDR1 as SNHLY and CDR2 as FYNNEI. The DNA of the CDR3 is TGTGCCAGCAGTGCCTATGATCTTAAGACTAGCTCCTACAATGAGCAGTTCTTC. Protein sequence: CASSAYDLKTSSYNEQFF.

CDR3 region: CASSQVSTAPGDTQYF. CDR3 in DNA: TGCGCCAGCAGCCAAGTTTCGACAGCTCCGGGAGATACGCAGTATTTT. The V and J genes are TRBV4-1 and TRBJ2-3, with TRBD1 as a possible D gene (5 bases). Germline loops: CDR1 MGHRA, CDR2 YSYEKL. The CDR3 spans 16 residues. V was shortened by 1 base and J by 5 bases, with 16 bases between the two germline ends.

V and J are TRBV6-1 and TRBJ1-1, with D unresolved. CDR1 is MNHNS and CDR2 is SASEGT in the germline V gene. This CDR3 contains 14 residues. V was clipped by 2 bases and J by 3 bases, with 10 bases between them. The CDR3 DNA reads as TGTGCCAGCAGTGAAACCGGCGGTTACACTGAAGCTTTCTTT. Its protein product is CASSETGGYTEAFF.

This chain links TRBV5-6 with TRBJ2-7; D gene unclear. The germline CDR1 and CDR2 sequences are SGHDT and YYEEEE. The CDR3 is made up of 15 amino acids. V lost 4 bases to trimming and J lost 1 base, with 15 bases between them. CDR3 DNA sequence: TGTGCCAGCAGCCCACCCCGGAGCCGGTCCTACGAGCAGTACTTC. Residues: CASSPPRSRSYEQYF.